The source of this TCR beta chain is a study of beta chain features in type 1 diabetes. Per germline, CDR1 LGHNA and CDR2 YNFKEQ. This CDR3 contains 15 residues. Trimming pared 7 bases from V and 1 base from J, leaving 13 bases between. The authors reverse transcribed all of the isolated RNA, so sequencing captured expressed TCRB transcripts. Repertoires were generated with immunoSEQ multiplex PCR, while TCRdb's copy carries only in-frame clones and drops some. In the table there are hundreds of thousands of clones, roughly 17% of which are singletons. Each donor gave one heparinised blood draw averaging about 110 mL.

The chain couples TRBV4-2 to TRBJ2-2; D remains unclear. This TCR was sampled from a woman in her late teens or twenties in good health. The sequenced sample was naive CD4+ T cells from blood. DNA of the CDR3: TGTGCCAGCACCCCCTACCGACAGAACACCGGGGAGCTGTTTTTT. It translates to CASTPYRQNTGELFF.